One and the same sample provided the 22 T cell receptor beta chains below, sequenced in a study of T cells in Graves' hyperthyroidism and ophthalmopathy. Amplification targeted TCR beta CDR3 regions from RNA transcripts. Using the HTBI primer set, a first-round RT-PCR was run on the TCR CDR3. One entry per CDR3 protein, called by TCRdb with MiXCR from the multiplex PCR reads. The table lists about 700,000 distinct CDR3 sequences, 45% of them singletons, with about 7.2% in the top ten. The sample taken for sequencing was peripheral blood or thyroid tissue (not recorded which). The receptors come from an adult man with Graves' disease, either hyperthyroidism or ophthalmopathy (not recorded which).

The J gene is TRBJ2-7, the V gene TRBV7-9; 10 bases agree with TRBD1. V was clipped by 1 base and J by 6 bases; unmatched bases: 6. The CDR3 has 15 residues. The germline CDR1 and CDR2 sequences are SEHNR and FQNEAQ (reference sequence). CDR3: CASSLGTGGKAEQYF. CDR3 sequence (DNA): TGTGCCAGCAGCTTAGGGACAGGGGGAAAGGCCGAGCAGTACTTC.

A note on this clonotype: Being one base from a much bigger clone, this may be a read error. J is TRBJ2-5 and V is TRBV20-1; D possibly uses TRBD1 or TRBD2 (5 bases each). Per germline, CDR1 DFQATT and CDR2 SNEGSKA (reference sequence). Deletions cut 3 bases from V and 4 bases from J, with 12 bases between. The CDR3 sequence is 13 residues long. As DNA, the CDR3 is TGCAGTGCTAGCGAGGGACCCCCAGAGACCCAGTACTTC. Protein product: CSASEGPPETQYF.

The chain employs TRBV11-2 and TRBJ1-6, with D possibly matching TRBD1 (5 bases). V was trimmed by 0 bases and J by 9 bases, leaving 18 bases between them. This CDR3 is built from 17 residues. The V gene's germline CDR1 is SGHAT and CDR2 FQNNGV. CDR3 sequence (DNA): TGTGCCAGCAGCTTAGATCTACGGTCAGGGTTGGGTTCACCCCTCCACTTT. This encodes CASSLDLRSGLGSPLHF.

The DNA of the CDR3 is TGTGCCAGCAGCAGACAGGGAAATAATGAAAAACTGTTTTTT. It yields the protein CASSRQGNNEKLFF. The J gene is TRBJ1-4, the V gene TRBV5-4, with 7 bases matching TRBD1. Germline V lookup: CDR1 SGHNT, CDR2 YYREEE (reference sequence). Losses at the gene ends were 4 bases for V and 4 bases for J; bases not matched to a gene: 4. This CDR3 comprises 14 residues.

This clonotype was found many times. The genes are TRBV24-1 and TRBJ1-2, with D unresolved. Trimming took 4 bases from V and 3 from J, leaving 11 bases between them. This CDR3 spans 14 amino acids. The V gene's germline CDR1 is KGHDR and CDR2 SFDVKD. In DNA form, the CDR3 reads TGTGCCACCAGTGACCGGACGGACGACTATGGCTACACCTTC. It is translated as CATSDRTDDYGYTF.

This clonotype was seen a handful of times. This chain connects TRBV7-2 to TRBJ1-3; D gene uncertain. CDR3 length equals 15 residues. From germline, CDR1 is SGHTA and CDR2 FQGNSA. V shed 3 bases and J shed 3 bases, with 12 bases lying between them. CDR3 bases: TGTGCCAGCAGCTTTAAGGGAAATCGTGGAAACACCATATATTTT. Encoded protein: CASSFKGNRGNTIYF.

On this clonotype itself: This sequence may be a read error, since a much larger clone differs from it by one base. Because the CDR3 is missing its conserved closing phenylalanine or tryptophan, this is likely a read error. The V gene is TRBV7-9, the J gene TRBJ1-1; maybe TRBD1 (6 bases). CDR1 and CDR2 from the germline V gene are SEHNR and FQNEAQ (reference sequence). CDR3 length: 12 residues. The germline V and J ends were trimmed by 2 bases and 7 bases, with 8 bases remaining between them. The CDR3 spells CASSLTDSEAFL. The DNA for the CDR3 is TGTGCCAGCAGCTTAACGGACAGTGAAGCTTTCCTT.

V and J are TRBV10-3 and TRBJ1-2; 7 nucleotides line up with TRBD1. With V trimmed by 8 bases and J by 8 bases, 11 bases remained unmatched. The CDR3 is made up of 13 amino acids. Germline loops: CDR1 ENHRY, CDR2 SYGVKD. The DNA of the CDR3 is TGTGCCATCGGGACGGGGGACAGAGAAGGCTACACCTTC. It specifies CAIGTGDREGYTF.

The V gene is TRBV2, the J gene TRBJ1-4; D call uncertain. This CDR3 is built from 15 residues. In germline, CDR1 is SNHLY, CDR2 FYNNEI. Trimming removed 5 bases from V and 4 bases from J, with 14 bases in between. CDR3 bases: TGTGCCAGCAGTCGTTTAGCGGGGATTAATGAAAAACTGTTTTTT. This translates into CASSRLAGINEKLFF.

As regards this clonotype: At one boundary the junction diverges from the germline segment, which might be a read error. This chain joins TRBV7-9 and TRBJ2-6; perhaps D is TRBD1 or TRBD2 (5 bases each). CDR3 length: 16 amino acids. CDR1 and CDR2 from the germline V gene are SEHNR and FQNEAQ (reference sequence). DNA of the CDR3: TGCGCCAGCAGCCAGACCGGGACCTCTGGGGCCAACGTCCTGACTTTC. Protein product: CASSQTGTSGANVLTF.

The CDR3 sequence: CASSSASGGAYEQYF. The CDR3 bases are TGTGCCAGCAGTTCGGCTAGCGGGGGGGCCTACGAGCAGTACTTC. This sequence joins TRBV7-9 and TRBJ2-7; 12 nucleotides align to TRBD2. In germline, CDR1 is SEHNR, CDR2 FQNEAQ (reference sequence). The CDR3 runs to 15 residues. J lost 2 bases, V lost 6 bases, and 5 bases had no gene match. Variable domain in full (rest from reference TRBV7-9 and TRBJ2-7): DTGVSQNPRHKITKRGQNVTFRCDPISEHNRLYWYRQTLGQGPEFLTYFQNEAQLEKSRLLSDRFSAERPKGSFSTLEIQRTEQGDSAMYLCASSSASGGAYEQYFGPGTRLTVT.

Worth noting for this clonotype: The DNA is omitted, as the CDR3 cannot be located on it reliably, and the CDR3 follows TCRdb's listing. The chain recombines TRBV15 with TRBJ1-3; the table's D gene call, TRBD1, was not cross checked with the DNA. The length of the CDR3 is 19 amino acids, counting both ends. Per the germline V gene, CDR1 is LNHNV and CDR2 is YYDKDF (reference sequence). The CDR3: CATSRVPGEAFFGQGTIYF.

This clonotype was seen once. Being one base from a much bigger clone, this may be a read error. V is TRBV12-3 or TRBV12-4 and J is TRBJ2-2; D gene uncertain. With 3 bases removed from V and 3 bases from J, the gap between germline ends came to 5 bases. The CDR3 totals 13 residues. Here the CDR3 reads CASSFQDTGELFF. As DNA, the CDR3 is TGTGCCAGCAGTTTTCAGGACACCGGGGAGCTGTTTTTT.

This clonotype appeared a few times. The J gene is TRBJ2-2, the V gene TRBV6-5; 8 nucleotides align to TRBD1. Germline values: CDR1 MNHEY, CDR2 SVGAGI. Germline trimming cut 5 bases from V and 6 bases from J; bases unmatched to any gene: 5. This CDR3 is 14 amino acids long. In nucleotides, the CDR3 is TGTGCCAGCAGTCACAGGGGGTTGGCCGGGGAGCTGTTTTTT. Its protein is CASSHRGLAGELFF.

In its sample, this clonotype was seen many times. The rearrangement links TRBV7-9 to TRBJ1-5; a weak D match, TRBD1 (5 bases). CDR1 is SEHNR and CDR2 is FQNEAQ in the germline V gene (reference sequence). This CDR3 contains 16 residues. The ends were cut back, 5 bases at V and 8 bases at J, with 22 bases in the middle. CDR3 region: CASSPGEGMVSEPQHF. The CDR3 DNA sequence: TGTGCCAGCAGCCCTGGTGAGGGGATGGTATCGGAGCCCCAGCATTTT.

V gene TRBV7-2 combines with J gene TRBJ2-7; D uncertain. CDR3 size: 14 residues. Germline CDR1 is SGHTA and CDR2 is FQGNSA. Deletions cut 6 bases from V and 0 bases from J, with 12 bases between. The CDR3 nucleotides are TGTGCCAGCAGTTACTCGTGGAGCTCCTACGAGCAGTACTTC. It encodes CASSYSWSSYEQYF.

This clonotype was counted a few times. This chain joins TRBV9 and TRBJ1-2; no clear D gene. V was clipped by 4 bases and J by 2 bases, with 15 bases between them. The germline gives CDR1 SGDLS, CDR2 YYNGEE. This CDR3 region has 15 residues. The DNA of the CDR3 is TGTGCCAGCAGCCAGGCGAGTGGAGCGAACTATGGCTACACCTTC. Its protein is CASSQASGANYGYTF.

The CDR3 here is CASSGGDWIQETQYF. The CDR3 nucleotides are TGTGCCAGCAGCGGGGGGGACTGGATACAAGAGACCCAGTACTTC. V and J are TRBV9 and TRBJ2-5, with a possible D match to TRBD2 (6 bases). Trimming cost V 3 bases and J 2 bases, with 14 bases left between them. The germline CDR1 and CDR2 sequences are SGDLS and YYNGEE. The CDR3 runs 15 residues.

The CDR3 protein is CSAMTGGVYGYTF. The DNA of the CDR3 is TGCAGCGCCATGACAGGGGGTGTCTATGGCTACACCTTC. The chain is built from TRBV29-1 and TRBJ1-2; 9 bases map to TRBD1. Germline V lookup: CDR1 SQVTM, CDR2 ANQGSEA. Trimming removed 7 bases from V and 4 bases from J; junction bases left unmatched: 7. The CDR3 contains 13 residues.

This clonotype occurred many times. The gene calls are TRBV29-1 and TRBJ1-2, with D possibly TRBD1 on 5 matching bases. The V gene's germline CDR1 is SQVTM and CDR2 ANQGSEA. This CDR3 is built from 10 residues. The germline V and J ends were trimmed by 7 bases and 6 bases, with 9 bases remaining between them. Here the CDR3 DNA reads TGCAGCGCCATGGGGGATGGCTACACCTTC. Translated: CSAMGDGYTF.

The CDR3 DNA sequence: TGTGCCAGCAGTGACCCACGGGACAGGAATGAAAAACTGTTTTTT. Its protein is CASSDPRDRNEKLFF. This rearrangement joins TRBV6-5 to TRBJ1-4; 8 bases agree with TRBD1. Germline-derived CDR1 and CDR2 are MNHEY and SVGAGI. J gave up 5 bases and V 5 bases, and 7 bases lay outside the gene matches. The CDR3 runs to 15 residues.

In its sample, this clonotype was seen many times. The rearrangement joins TRBV7-8 to TRBJ1-5, with 8 bases that match TRBD1. CDR3 length: 16 amino acids. Germline loops: CDR1 SGHVS, CDR2 FQNEAQ. Unmatched junction bases numbered 11, after V lost 5 bases and J lost 5 bases. CDR3 sequence: CASSLEGQEGDQPQHF. The DNA of the CDR3 is TGTGCCAGCAGCCTCGAGGGACAGGAGGGAGATCAGCCCCAGCATTTT.